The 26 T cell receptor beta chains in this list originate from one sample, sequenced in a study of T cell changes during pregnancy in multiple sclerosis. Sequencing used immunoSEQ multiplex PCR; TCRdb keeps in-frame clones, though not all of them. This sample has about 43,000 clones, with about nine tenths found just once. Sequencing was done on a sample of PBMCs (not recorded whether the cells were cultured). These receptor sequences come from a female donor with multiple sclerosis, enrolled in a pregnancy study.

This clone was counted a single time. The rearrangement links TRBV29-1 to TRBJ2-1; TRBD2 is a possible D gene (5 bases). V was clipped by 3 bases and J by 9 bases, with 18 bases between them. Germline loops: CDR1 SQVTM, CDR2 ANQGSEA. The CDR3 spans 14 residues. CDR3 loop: CSVDKDFPEVEQFF. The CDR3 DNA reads TGCAGCGTTGACAAGGACTTTCCCGAGGTTGAGCAGTTCTTC.

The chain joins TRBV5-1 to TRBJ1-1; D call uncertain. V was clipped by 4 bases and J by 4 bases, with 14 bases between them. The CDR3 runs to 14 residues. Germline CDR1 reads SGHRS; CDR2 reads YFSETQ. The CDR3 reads CASSVEGSSTEAFF. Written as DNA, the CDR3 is TGCGCCAGCAGCGTGGAGGGCAGTAGCACTGAAGCTTTCTTT.

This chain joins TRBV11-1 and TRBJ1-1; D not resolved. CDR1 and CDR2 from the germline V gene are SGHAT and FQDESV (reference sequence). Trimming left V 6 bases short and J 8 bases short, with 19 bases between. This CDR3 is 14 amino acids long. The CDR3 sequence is CASSGWTLPREAFF. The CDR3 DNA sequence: TGTGCCAGCAGTGGTTGGACCCTACCCCGCGAAGCTTTCTTT.

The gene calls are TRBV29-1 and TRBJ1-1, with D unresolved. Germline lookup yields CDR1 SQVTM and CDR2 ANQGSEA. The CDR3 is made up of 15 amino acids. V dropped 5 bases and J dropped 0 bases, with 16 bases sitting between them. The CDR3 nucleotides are TGCAGCGTTCTGCCAACATACAGCATGAACACTGAAGCTTTCTTT. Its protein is CSVLPTYSMNTEAFF.

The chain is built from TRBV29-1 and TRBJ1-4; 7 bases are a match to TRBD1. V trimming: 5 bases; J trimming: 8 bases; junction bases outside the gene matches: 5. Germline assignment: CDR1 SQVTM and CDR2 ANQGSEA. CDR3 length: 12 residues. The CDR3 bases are TGCAGCGTTACAGGGGTAGGAGAAAAACTGTTTTTT. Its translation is CSVTGVGEKLFF.

Written as DNA, the CDR3 is TGTGCCAGCAGCAAGAAAACCCCGGGACCGATGGAAGAGACCCAGTACTTC. This translates into CASSKKTPGPMEETQYF. The chain employs TRBV21-1 and TRBJ2-5. TRBV21-1 is listed as a pseudogene. The CDR3 consists of 17 residues.

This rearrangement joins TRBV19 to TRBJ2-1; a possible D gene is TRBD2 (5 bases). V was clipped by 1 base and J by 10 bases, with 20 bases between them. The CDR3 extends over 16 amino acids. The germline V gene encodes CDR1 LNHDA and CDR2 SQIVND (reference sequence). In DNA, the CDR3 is TGTGCCAGTAGTATAGTTAGTGGGAGTTATTCGCAGGAGCAGTTCTTC. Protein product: CASSIVSGSYSQEQFF.

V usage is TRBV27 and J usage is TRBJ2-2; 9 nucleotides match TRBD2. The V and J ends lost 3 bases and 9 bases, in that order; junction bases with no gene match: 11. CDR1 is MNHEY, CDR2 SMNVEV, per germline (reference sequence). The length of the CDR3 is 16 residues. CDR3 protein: CASSLGGRAIGRELFF. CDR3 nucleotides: TGTGCCAGCAGTTTGGGCGGGAGGGCCATTGGCCGGGAGCTGTTTTTT.

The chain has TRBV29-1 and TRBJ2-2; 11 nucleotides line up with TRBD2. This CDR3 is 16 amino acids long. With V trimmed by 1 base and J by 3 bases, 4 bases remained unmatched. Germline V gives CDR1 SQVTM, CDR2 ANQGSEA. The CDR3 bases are TGCAGCGTTGAAGTGGGACTAGCGGAAGACACCGGGGAGCTGTTTTTT. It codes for CSVEVGLAEDTGELFF.

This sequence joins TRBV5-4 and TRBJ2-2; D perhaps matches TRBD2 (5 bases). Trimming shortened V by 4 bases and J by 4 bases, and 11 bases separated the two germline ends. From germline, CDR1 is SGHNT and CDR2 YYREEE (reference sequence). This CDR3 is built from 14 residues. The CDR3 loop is CASSAGQLTGELFF. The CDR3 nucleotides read TGTGCCAGCAGCGCGGGTCAACTCACCGGGGAGCTGTTTTTT.

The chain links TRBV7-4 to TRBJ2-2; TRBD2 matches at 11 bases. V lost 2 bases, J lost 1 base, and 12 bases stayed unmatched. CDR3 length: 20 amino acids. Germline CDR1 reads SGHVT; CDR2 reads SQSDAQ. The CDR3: CASSLRVAGGPCRNTGELFF. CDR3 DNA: TGTGCCAGCAGCTTAAGGGTAGCGGGAGGGCCTTGTCGGAACACCGGGGAGCTGTTTTTT. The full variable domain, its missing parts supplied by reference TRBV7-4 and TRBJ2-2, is GAGVSQSPRYKVAKRGRDVALRCDSISGHVTLYWYRQTLGQGSEVLTYSQSDAQRDKSGRPSGRFSAERPERSVSTLKIQRTEQGDSAVYLCASSLRVAGGPCRNTGELFFGEGSRLTVL.

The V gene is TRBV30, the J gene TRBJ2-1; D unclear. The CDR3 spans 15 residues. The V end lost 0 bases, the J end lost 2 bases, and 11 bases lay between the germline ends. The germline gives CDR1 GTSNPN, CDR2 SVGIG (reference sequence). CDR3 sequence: CAWSVGPMAYNEQFF. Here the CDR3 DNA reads TGTGCCTGGAGTGTCGGGCCGATGGCCTACAATGAGCAGTTCTTC.

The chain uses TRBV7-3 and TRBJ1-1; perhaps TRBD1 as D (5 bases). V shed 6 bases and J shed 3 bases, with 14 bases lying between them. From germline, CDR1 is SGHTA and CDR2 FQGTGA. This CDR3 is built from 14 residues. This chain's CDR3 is CASRSPQGDTEAFF. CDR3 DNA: TGTGCCAGCAGGTCTCCGCAGGGTGACACTGAAGCTTTCTTT.

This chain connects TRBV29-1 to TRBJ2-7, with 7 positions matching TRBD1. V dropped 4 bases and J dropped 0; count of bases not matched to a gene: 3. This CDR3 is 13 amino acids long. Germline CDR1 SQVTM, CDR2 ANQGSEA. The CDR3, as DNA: TGCAGCGTTGGCAGGGGGTTCTCCTACGAGCAGTACTTC. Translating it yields CSVGRGFSYEQYF.

As DNA, the CDR3 is TGTGCCTGGAGTTCAAGAGAAACCTACGAGCAGTACTTC. Amino acid sequence: CAWSSRETYEQYF. This sequence joins TRBV30 and TRBJ2-7, with no clear D. The CDR3 totals 13 residues. The germline gives CDR1 GTSNPN, CDR2 SVGIG (reference sequence). Trimming stripped 2 bases from V and 2 bases from J, with 10 bases between.

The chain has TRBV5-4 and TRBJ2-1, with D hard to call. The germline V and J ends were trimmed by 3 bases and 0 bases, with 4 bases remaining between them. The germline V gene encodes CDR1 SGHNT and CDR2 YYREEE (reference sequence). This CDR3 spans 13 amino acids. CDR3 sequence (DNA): TGTGCCAGCAGCTCTCCCTCCTACAATGAGCAGTTCTTC. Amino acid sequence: CASSSPSYNEQFF.

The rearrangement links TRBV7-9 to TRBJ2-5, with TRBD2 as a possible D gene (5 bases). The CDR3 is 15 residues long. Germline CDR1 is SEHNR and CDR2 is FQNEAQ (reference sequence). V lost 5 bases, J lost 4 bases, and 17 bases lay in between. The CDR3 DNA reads TGTGCCAGCAGCCCCAGAGGCGGGCGGCCAGAGACCCAGTACTTC. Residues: CASSPRGGRPETQYF.

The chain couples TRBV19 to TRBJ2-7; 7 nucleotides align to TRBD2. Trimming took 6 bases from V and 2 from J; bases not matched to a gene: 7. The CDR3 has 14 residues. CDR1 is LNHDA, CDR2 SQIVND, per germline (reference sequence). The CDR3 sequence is CASSSRLATYEQYF. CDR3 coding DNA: TGTGCCAGTAGCAGCCGACTAGCCACCTACGAGCAGTACTTC.

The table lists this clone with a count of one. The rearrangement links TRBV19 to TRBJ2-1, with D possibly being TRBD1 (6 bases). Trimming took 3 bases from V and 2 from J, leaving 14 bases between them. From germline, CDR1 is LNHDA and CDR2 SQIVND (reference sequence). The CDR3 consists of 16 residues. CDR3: CASSIRDKLPYNEQFF. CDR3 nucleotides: TGTGCCAGTAGTATCCGGGACAAACTACCCTACAATGAGCAGTTCTTC.

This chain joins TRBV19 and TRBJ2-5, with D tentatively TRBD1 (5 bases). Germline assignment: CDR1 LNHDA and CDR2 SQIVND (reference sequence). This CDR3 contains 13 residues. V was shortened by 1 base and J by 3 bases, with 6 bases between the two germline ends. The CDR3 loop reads CASSIVREETQYF. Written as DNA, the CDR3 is TGTGCCAGTAGTATAGTCAGGGAAGAGACCCAGTACTTC.

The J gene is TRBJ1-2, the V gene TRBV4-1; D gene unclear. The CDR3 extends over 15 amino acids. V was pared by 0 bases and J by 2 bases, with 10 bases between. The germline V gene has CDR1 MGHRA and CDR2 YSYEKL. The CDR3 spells CASSQEKTGNYGYTF. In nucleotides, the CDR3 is TGCGCCAGCAGCCAAGAAAAAACGGGGAACTATGGCTACACCTTC.

The CDR3 DNA follows: TGTGCCAGCAGCTTGACATTTGGGGGATTGGGGCTCGAGCAGTACTTC. Translating it yields CASSLTFGGLGLEQYF. The chain is built from TRBV5-5 and TRBJ2-7, with D perhaps TRBD1 or TRBD2 (5 bases each). The CDR3 is 16 amino acids. Trimming took 1 base from V and 6 from J, leaving 20 bases between them. Germline V gene lookup returns CDR1 SGHKS and CDR2 YYEKEE (reference sequence).

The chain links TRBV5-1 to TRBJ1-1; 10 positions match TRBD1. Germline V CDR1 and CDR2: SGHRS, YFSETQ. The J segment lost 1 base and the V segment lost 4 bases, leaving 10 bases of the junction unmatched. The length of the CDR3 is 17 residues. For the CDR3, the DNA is TGCGCCAGCAGCCCAAGACAGGGGGCCGGAGGGAACACTGAAGCTTTCTTT. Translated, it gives CASSPRQGAGGNTEAFF.

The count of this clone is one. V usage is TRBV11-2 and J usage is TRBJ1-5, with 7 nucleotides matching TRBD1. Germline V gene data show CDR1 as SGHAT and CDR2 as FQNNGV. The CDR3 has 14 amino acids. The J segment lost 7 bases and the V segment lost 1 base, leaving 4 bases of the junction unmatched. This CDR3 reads CASSLVQGGQPQHF. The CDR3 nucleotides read TGTGCCAGCAGCTTAGTCCAGGGGGGCCAGCCCCAGCATTTT.

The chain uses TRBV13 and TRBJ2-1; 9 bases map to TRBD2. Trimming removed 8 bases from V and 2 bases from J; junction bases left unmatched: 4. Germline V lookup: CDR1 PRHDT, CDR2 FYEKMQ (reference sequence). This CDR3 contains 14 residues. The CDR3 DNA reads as TGTGCCAGCTGGGCGGGAGGGCCCTACAATGAGCAGTTCTTC. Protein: CASWAGGPYNEQFF.

The CDR3 region is CASSTGSLGNTIYF. DNA for the CDR3: TGTGCCAGTAGTACGGGTTCCCTTGGAAACACCATATATTTT. The chain uses TRBV19 and TRBJ1-3; no reliable D call. CDR1 is LNHDA, CDR2 SQIVND, per germline (reference sequence). Trimming removed 4 bases from V and 3 bases from J, with 10 bases in between. The CDR3 totals 14 residues. The entire variable domain, with the rest obtained from reference TRBV19 and TRBJ1-3, is as follows: DGGITQSPKYLFRKEGQNVTLSCEQNLNHDAMYWYRQDPGQGLRLIYYSQIVNDFQKGDIAEGYSVSREKKESFPLTVTSAQKNPTAFYLCASSTGSLGNTIYFGEGSWLTVV.